These 21 T cell receptor beta chains came from one sample sequenced in a study of blood T cells in healthy people across ages. A second 7 to 11 cycle PCR used barcoded and J-beta primers. TCRdb reprocessed the 5' RACE reads via MiXCR and lists one record per CDR3 protein. In the table there are hundreds of thousands of distinct CDR3 sequences, about 30% of which are singletons. Sequenced: blood. These receptors all come from an elderly woman in good health.

A note on this clonotype: One base away lies a much larger clone, so this may be a sequencing read error. Here the CDR3 reads CARSLDLGRADTQYF. CDR3 in DNA: TGTGCCCGCAGTTTGGATTTAGGGAGGGCAGATACGCAGTATTTT. The chain has TRBV12-3 or TRBV12-4 and TRBJ2-3, with 7 positions matching TRBD2. This CDR3 has 15 residues.

This clonotype has just a few counts. The rearrangement joins TRBV6-5 to TRBJ1-1, with 7 nucleotides matching TRBD1. This CDR3 region has 15 residues. J gave up 4 bases and V 6 bases, and 11 bases lay outside the gene matches. Germline CDR1 reads MNHEY; CDR2 reads SVGAGI. CDR3 DNA: TGTGCCAGCAGCCAGGGGGGAGGGGTTAGCACTGAAGCTTTCTTT. This translates into CASSQGGGVSTEAFF.

This clonotype came up many times. The rearrangement joins TRBV7-9 to TRBJ2-5, with 8 bases lining up with TRBD1. CDR3 length equals 11 residues. The V gene's germline CDR1 is SEHNR and CDR2 FQNEAQ (reference sequence). Trimming at V came to 4 bases and at J to 9 bases, leaving 1 base not matched to a gene. In DNA, the CDR3 is TGTGCCAGCAGCTCACAGGGGGCCCAGTACTTC. Translating gives CASSSQGAQYF.

The table lists this clonotype with many counts. This chain uses TRBV7-2 with TRBJ2-1; D is uncertain. In germline, CDR1 is SGHTA, CDR2 FQGNSA. The CDR3 has 14 amino acids. V lost 10 bases to trimming and J lost 1 base, with 14 bases between them. The DNA of the CDR3 is TGTGCCACGGTGGAGCAGAGGTCCTACAATGAGCAGTTCTTC. This encodes CATVEQRSYNEQFF.

This clonotype was observed at least ten times. The rearrangement joins TRBV10-3 to TRBJ2-1; no clear D. The V end was cut by 3 bases, the J end by 0 bases, with 15 bases between. The germline gives CDR1 ENHRY, CDR2 SYGVKD. This CDR3 contains 17 residues. CDR3 amino acids: CAISDQSRVSSYNEQFF. The CDR3 bases are TGTGCCATCAGTGACCAAAGCCGCGTAAGCTCCTACAATGAGCAGTTCTTC.

This clonotype was picked up a small number of times. V gene TRBV7-8 combines with J gene TRBJ2-7; either TRBD1 or TRBD2 may supply D (5 bases each). The CDR3 has 14 residues. Germline CDR1 reads SGHVS; CDR2 reads FQNEAQ. V gave up 2 bases and J gave up 3 bases, with 11 bases separating them. CDR3 sequence reads: CASSLQGVNYEQYF. In nucleotides, the CDR3 is TGTGCCAGCAGCTTACAGGGAGTAAACTACGAGCAGTACTTC.

This chain connects TRBV7-2 to TRBJ2-3; 10 nucleotides line up with TRBD1. CDR3 length equals 16 residues. The germline CDR1 and CDR2 sequences are SGHTA and FQGNSA. V shed 6 bases, J shed 5 bases, and the junction held 11 bases outside the gene matches. The chain's CDR3 is CASSYSTGGLLDTQYF. CDR3 sequence (DNA): TGTGCCAGCAGTTACTCGACAGGGGGCCTCCTAGATACGCAGTATTTT.

Worth noting for this clonotype: The junction departs from germline at one end; a sequencing error may be responsible. The chain links TRBV19 to TRBJ1-5; D is perhaps TRBD1 (5 bases). CDR3 length equals 15 residues. CDR1 is LNHDA, CDR2 SQIVND, per germline (reference sequence). The CDR3 sequence is CTSSIGTVGSQPQHF. The DNA for the CDR3 is TGTACCAGTAGTATAGGGACGGTGGGTAGTCAGCCCCAGCATTTT.

This clonotype was seen at least ten times. V and J are TRBV7-2 and TRBJ2-3; perhaps TRBD2 as D (6 bases). Germline V gives CDR1 SGHTA, CDR2 FQGNSA. There are 15 residues in the CDR3. With 5 bases removed from V and 1 base from J, the gap between germline ends came to 13 bases. CDR3 in DNA: TGTGCCAGCAGCATTCAGCGGGTCGGCACAGATACGCAGTATTTT. The encoded protein is CASSIQRVGTDTQYF.

This chain uses TRBV9 with TRBJ1-1; D remains ambiguous. The ends were cut back, 0 bases at V and 1 base at J, with 10 bases in the middle. CDR1 and CDR2 from the germline V gene are SGDLS and YYNGEE. The CDR3 is made up of 15 amino acids. The CDR3 nucleotides read TGTGCCAGCAGCGTAGGGAGCAGCGGGAACACTGAAGCTTTCTTT. Its protein is CASSVGSSGNTEAFF.

Ten or more counts support this clonotype. The chain is built from TRBV12-3 or TRBV12-4 and TRBJ2-5; no definite D call. V was trimmed by 5 bases and J by 0 bases, leaving 13 bases between them. CDR3 length: 15 amino acids. CDR3 in amino acids: CASSPFGVYQETQYF. CDR3 bases: TGTGCCAGCAGTCCCTTTGGCGTGTACCAAGAGACCCAGTACTTC.

This clonotype showed up just a few times. The chain uses TRBV28 and TRBJ1-1; 8 bases fit TRBD1. The V segment lost 2 bases and the J segment 10 bases; nucleotides outside the gene matches: 15. Germline lookup yields CDR1 MDHEN and CDR2 SYDVKM. CDR3 size: 16 residues. The CDR3 coding sequence is TGTGCCAGCAGTTTAGAGTCGGTCGGCAGGGGGCGCGGAGCTTTCTTT. Amino acid sequence: CASSLESVGRGRGAFF. The full variable domain, with the rest looked up from reference TRBV28 and TRBJ1-1, is DVKVTQSSRYLVKRTGEKVFLECVQDMDHENMFWYRQDPGLGLRLIYFSYDVKMKEKGDIPEGYSVSREKKERFSLILESASTNQTSMYLCASSLESVGRGRGAFFGQGTRLTVV.

This clonotype was picked up many times. The chain combines TRBV7-2 with TRBJ1-5; TRBD1 matches at 7 bases. There are 16 residues in the CDR3. The germline V gene encodes CDR1 SGHTA and CDR2 FQGNSA. V shed 5 bases, J shed 3 bases, and the junction held 10 bases outside the gene matches. The CDR3 here is CASSKQGFSNNQPQHF. DNA for the CDR3: TGTGCCAGCAGCAAACAGGGGTTCTCCAACAATCAGCCCCAGCATTTT. The entire variable domain, with the rest obtained from reference TRBV7-2 and TRBJ1-5, is as follows: GAGVSQSPSNKVTEKGKDVELRCDPISGHTALYWYRQSLGQGLEFLIYFQGNSAPDKSGLPSDRFSAERTGGSVSTLTIQRTQQEDSAVYLCASSKQGFSNNQPQHFGDGTRLSIL.

This clonotype has a count of ten or more. The V and J genes are TRBV5-1 and TRBJ2-1; tentative D call: TRBD2 (6 bases). The germline gives CDR1 SGHRS, CDR2 YFSETQ. The CDR3 is made up of 17 amino acids. Trimming shortened V by 3 bases and J by 0 bases, and 16 bases separated the two germline ends. The CDR3 bases are TGCGCCAGCAGCTGGAACGGGGGAAAGAGCTCCTACAATGAGCAGTTCTTC. Translating it yields CASSWNGGKSSYNEQFF.

This clonotype appeared a few times. The chain couples TRBV4-3 to TRBJ2-7; TRBD1 or TRBD2 may be the D gene (5 bases each). The CDR3 totals 15 residues. Germline CDR1 and CDR2: LGHNA and YSLEER. Trimming cost V 0 bases and J 0 bases, with 9 bases left between them. In DNA, the CDR3 is TGCGCCAGCAGCCAAGATCCCGGGGCCTCCTACGAGCAGTACTTC. Protein sequence: CASSQDPGASYEQYF.

The chain carries TRBV7-8 and TRBJ2-7; 8 positions match TRBD1. The J call is in doubt because the DNA end fits TRBJ2-5 better. The germline gives CDR1 SGHVS, CDR2 FQNEAQ. This CDR3 comprises 16 residues. The chain's CDR3 is CASSSLGGQVKETQYF. The CDR3 DNA reads TGTGCCAGCAGCTCCCTCGGGGGACAGGTGAAAGAGACCCAGTACTTC.

As concerns this clonotype: A read error may produce the germline difference seen at one junction end. This sequence joins TRBV7-2 and TRBJ2-3, with D possibly being TRBD2 (6 bases). This CDR3 region has 13 residues. Germline values: CDR1 SGHTA, CDR2 FQGNSA. The CDR3 loop is CASSIASADTQYF. As DNA, the CDR3 is TGTGCCAGCAGCATAGCTAGCGCAGATACGCAGTATTTT.

This clonotype was observed many times. The chain is built from TRBV5-1 and TRBJ2-1; D might be TRBD1 (6 bases). CDR3 length: 14 amino acids. Looked up from germline, CDR1 is SGHRS and CDR2 is YFSETQ. The V end lost 7 bases, the J end lost 4 bases, and 15 bases lay between the germline ends. The CDR3 region has the DNA TGCGCCAGCTGCCGGACAGAAGGGTACAATGAGCAGTTCTTC. This gives the protein CASCRTEGYNEQFF.

At least ten counts were recorded for this clonotype. The chain couples TRBV6-7 to TRBJ1-2; no reliable D call. TRBV6-7 is labeled an ORF, and its function is uncertain. The V gene lost 8 bases and the J gene lost 5 bases, with 18 bases spanning the gap. CDR3 length: 14 residues. For the CDR3, the DNA is TGTGCCAGCCCCCTAAAGAGCCTACCGTATGGCTACACCTTC. Its protein is CASPLKSLPYGYTF.

The chain recombines TRBV15 with TRBJ2-3; a possible D gene is TRBD1 (6 bases). The CDR3 is made up of 13 amino acids. V was pared by 6 bases and J by 4 bases, with 11 bases between. The germline CDR1 and CDR2 sequences are LNHNV and YYDKDF (reference sequence). DNA for the CDR3: TGTGCCACCAGTAAAAACAGGGCAGATACGCAGTATTTT. Translated, it gives CATSKNRADTQYF. The full variable domain, its missing parts supplied by reference TRBV15 and TRBJ2-3, is DAMVIQNPRYQVTQFGKPVTLSCSQTLNHNVMYWYQQKSSQAPKLLFHYYDKDFNNEADTPDNFQSRRPNTSFCFLDIRSPGLGDTAMYLCATSKNRADTQYFGPGTRLTVL.

This clonotype was detected a few times. This chain joins TRBV20-1 and TRBJ2-2, with D uncertain. CDR3 length equals 14 residues. Germline V gene data show CDR1 as DFQATT and CDR2 as SNEGSKA (reference sequence). The germline V and J ends were trimmed by 2 bases and 2 bases, with 9 bases remaining between them. This chain's CDR3 is CSARLGFNTGELFF. The CDR3, as DNA: TGCAGTGCTAGACTGGGATTTAACACCGGGGAGCTGTTTTTT.